This T cell receptor (beta chain) was captured in a study of T cells after yellow fever vaccination. Study-level background: Any fraction with a low cell number was prepared using SMART-Seq v4 Ultra Low Input.

This clonotype has just a few counts. TCRdb re-derived calls from the 5' RACE reads in MiXCR, one entry per CDR3 protein. The sample has fewer than 350,000 distinct CDR3 sequences; approximately 4% are singletons. The receptor's source is a man between 18 and 35 years old who received the YFV17D yellow fever vaccine. This material consisted of PBMCs, taken 15 days after the yellow fever booster vaccination.

The DNA of the CDR3 is TGTGCCAGCAGTGAGGACCCGGGACTTTCGTACCAAGAGACCCAGTACTTC. This gives the protein CASSEDPGLSYQETQYF. The V gene is TRBV27, the J gene TRBJ2-5; D is possibly TRBD2 (6 bases). The CDR3 has 17 amino acids. Germline V gene data show CDR1 as MNHEY and CDR2 as SMNVEV (reference sequence). The V end lost 5 bases, the J end lost 0 bases, and 19 bases lay between the germline ends.